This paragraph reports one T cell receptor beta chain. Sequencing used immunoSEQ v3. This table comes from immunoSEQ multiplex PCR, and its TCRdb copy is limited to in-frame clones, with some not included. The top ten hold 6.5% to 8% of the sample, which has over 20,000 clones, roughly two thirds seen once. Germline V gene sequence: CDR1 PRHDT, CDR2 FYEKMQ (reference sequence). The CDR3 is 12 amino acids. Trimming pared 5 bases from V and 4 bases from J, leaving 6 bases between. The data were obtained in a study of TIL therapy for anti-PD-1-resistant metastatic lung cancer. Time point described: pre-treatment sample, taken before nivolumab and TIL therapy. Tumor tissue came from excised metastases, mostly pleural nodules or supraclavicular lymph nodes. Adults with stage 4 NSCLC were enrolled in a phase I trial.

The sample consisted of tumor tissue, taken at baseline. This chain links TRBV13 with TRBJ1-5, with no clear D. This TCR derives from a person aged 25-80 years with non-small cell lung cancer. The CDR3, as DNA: TGTGCCAGCAGCCTAGCAAATCAGCCCCAGCATTTT. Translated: CASSLANQPQHF.